Listed below are T cell receptor beta chains from one sample, sequenced in a study of cytomegalovirus exposure and HLA in healthy donors. Here immunoSEQ multiplex PCR was the method, and the copy in TCRdb shows in-frame clones only, minus some. The table shows about 160,000 clones, with around 72% occurring only once. Sequencing was carried out using PBMCs. Source of these receptors: a woman in her 40s in good health and CMV-seropositive. CDR3s include the opening cysteine and the closing phenylalanine or tryptophan. The order of the fields is clone size, J gene, D gene, V gene, CDR3 protein, CDR3 DNA. The D gene is left open where the match is weak. Clone size, where shown, is once, few, many, or a class for clones that have expanded.

abundance: .
j_gene: TRBJ1-2
d_gene: .
v_gene: TRBV29-1
CDR3aa: CSVDLEGQNYGYTF
CDR3nt: TGCAGCGTTGATTTAGAGGGCCAGAACTATGGCTACACCTTC

abundance: .
j_gene: TRBJ1-5
d_gene: TRBD1
v_gene: TRBV4-2
CDR3aa: CASSQERTGFGQPQHF
CDR3nt: TGTGCCAGCAGCCAAGAAAGGACAGGGTTCGGGCAGCCCCAGCATTTT

abundance: .
j_gene: TRBJ2-7
d_gene: .
v_gene: TRBV4-1
CDR3aa: CASSQDSGLKQYF
CDR3nt: TGCGCCAGCAGCCAAGATTCGGGGTTGAAGCAGTACTTC

abundance: .
j_gene: TRBJ2-1
d_gene: TRBD2
v_gene: TRBV6-1
CDR3aa: CASGTSYNEQFF
CDR3nt: TGTGCCAGCGGGACTAGCTACAATGAGCAGTTCTTC

abundance: .
j_gene: TRBJ1-2
d_gene: .
v_gene: TRBV18
CDR3aa: CASSLQGGNGYTF
CDR3nt: TGTGCCAGCTCACTCCAGGGTGGGAATGGCTACACCTTC

abundance: .
j_gene: TRBJ2-3
d_gene: .
v_gene: TRBV7-3
CDR3aa: CASSFGQYTDTQYF
CDR3nt: TGTGCCAGCAGCTTCGGACAGTACACAGATACGCAGTATTTT

abundance: .
j_gene: TRBJ2-3
d_gene: .
v_gene: TRBV11-2
CDR3aa: CASSFWQSTTLDTQYF
CDR3nt: TGTGCCAGCAGCTTCTGGCAGTCGACTACGTTAGATACGCAGTATTTT

abundance: .
j_gene: TRBJ2-2
d_gene: TRBD2
v_gene: TRBV5-1
CDR3aa: CASSLQKRGALNTGELFF
CDR3nt: TGCGCCAGCAGCTTGCAAAAGCGGGGGGCTCTAAACACCGGGGAGCTGTTTTTT

abundance: .
j_gene: TRBJ2-5
d_gene: .
v_gene: TRBV5-4
CDR3aa: CASSLGRETQYF
CDR3nt: TGTGCCAGCAGCCTAGGTCGGGAGACCCAGTACTTC

abundance: .
j_gene: TRBJ1-1
d_gene: .
v_gene: TRBV6-1
CDR3aa: CASSLQAVTEAFF
CDR3nt: TGTGCCAGCAGCCTCCAAGCGGTGACTGAAGCTTTCTTT

abundance: .
j_gene: TRBJ1-1
d_gene: TRBD1
v_gene: TRBV28
CDR3aa: CASSLFITGQGEEGTEAFF
CDR3nt: TGTGCCAGCAGTTTATTCATAACGGGACAGGGTGAGGAAGGCACTGAAGCTTTCTTT

abundance: .
j_gene: TRBJ1-1
d_gene: .
v_gene: TRBV30
CDR3aa: CAWEDSRNTEAFF
CDR3nt: TGTGCCTGGGAGGACAGCCGGAACACTGAAGCTTTCTTT

abundance: once
j_gene: TRBJ2-1
d_gene: TRBD2
v_gene: TRBV6-6
CDR3aa: CASKMDGGAYNEQFF
CDR3nt: TGTGCCAGCAAAATGGACGGGGGGGCCTACAATGAGCAGTTCTTC

abundance: .
j_gene: TRBJ1-2
d_gene: TRBD1
v_gene: TRBV6-1
CDR3aa: CASDERQGVPGYTF
CDR3nt: TGTGCCAGCGATGAAAGGCAGGGGGTACCTGGCTACACCTTC

abundance: .
j_gene: TRBJ1-2
d_gene: TRBD1
v_gene: TRBV4-1
CDR3aa: CASSLTGQGKGGYTF
CDR3nt: TGCGCCAGCAGTCTTACGGGACAGGGGAAAGGTGGCTACACCTTC

abundance: .
j_gene: TRBJ1-2
d_gene: .
v_gene: TRBV6-1
CDR3aa: CASSHRYYGYTF
CDR3nt: TGTGCCAGCAGCCACAGATACTATGGCTACACCTTC

abundance: .
j_gene: TRBJ2-2
d_gene: TRBD1
v_gene: TRBV27
CDR3aa: CASSPWRQGVHTGELFF
CDR3nt: TGTGCCAGCAGCCCCTGGCGACAGGGAGTTCACACCGGGGAGCTGTTTTTT

abundance: .
j_gene: TRBJ1-1
d_gene: .
v_gene: TRBV11-3
CDR3aa: CASSSGVSTEAFF
CDR3nt: TGTGCCAGCAGCTCAGGGGTGAGCACTGAAGCTTTCTTT

abundance: .
j_gene: TRBJ1-1
d_gene: .
v_gene: TRBV5-6
CDR3aa: CASSRGGNTEAFF
CDR3nt: TGTGCCAGCAGCAGGGGGGGAAACACTGAAGCTTTCTTT

abundance: .
j_gene: TRBJ2-5
d_gene: TRBD2
v_gene: TRBV7-2
CDR3aa: CASSLLGLAEETQYF
CDR3nt: TGTGCCAGCAGCCTCCTGGGACTAGCGGAAGAGACCCAGTACTTC

abundance: .
j_gene: TRBJ2-7
d_gene: .
v_gene: TRBV5-4
CDR3aa: CASSLAGQKAYEQYF
CDR3nt: TGTGCCAGCAGTTTGGCGGGACAGAAAGCCTACGAGCAGTACTTC

abundance: .
j_gene: TRBJ1-1
d_gene: .
v_gene: TRBV30
CDR3aa: CAWSSSRESEAFF
CDR3nt: TGTGCCTGGAGTTCCTCCCGAGAGAGTGAAGCTTTCTTT

abundance: .
j_gene: TRBJ2-1
d_gene: TRBD2
v_gene: TRBV7-6
CDR3aa: CASSVLQKAGANEQFF
CDR3nt: TGTGCCAGCAGCGTCCTACAGAAGGCGGGAGCTAATGAGCAGTTCTTC

abundance: .
j_gene: TRBJ1-2
d_gene: .
v_gene: TRBV30
CDR3aa: CAWRDKSGYTF
CDR3nt: TGTGCCTGGAGAGACAAGAGTGGCTACACCTTC

abundance: .
j_gene: TRBJ1-1
d_gene: .
v_gene: TRBV4-2
CDR3aa: CASSQPVQNTEAFF
CDR3nt: TGTGCCAGCAGCCAACCGGTTCAGAACACTGAAGCTTTCTTT

abundance: .
j_gene: TRBJ1-2
d_gene: .
v_gene: TRBV14
CDR3aa: CASSQASFGPYGYTF
CDR3nt: TGTGCCAGCAGCCAAGCCTCCTTTGGGCCCTATGGCTACACCTTC

abundance: .
j_gene: TRBJ1-4
d_gene: .
v_gene: TRBV30
CDR3aa: CAWRGSGEKLFF
CDR3nt: TGTGCCTGGAGGGGGAGTGGGGAAAAACTGTTTTTT

abundance: .
j_gene: TRBJ2-7
d_gene: .
v_gene: TRBV6-1
CDR3aa: CASSEGPWYEQYF
CDR3nt: TGTGCCAGCAGTGAAGGGCCGTGGTACGAGCAGTACTTC

abundance: once
j_gene: TRBJ1-3
d_gene: .
v_gene: TRBV15
CDR3aa: CATRRGKDLLGNTIYF
CDR3nt: TGTGCCACCAGGAGGGGGAAGGATTTACTTGGAAACACCATATATTTT

abundance: .
j_gene: TRBJ2-1
d_gene: TRBD2
v_gene: TRBV29-1
CDR3aa: CSVLLAGGYNEQFF
CDR3nt: TGCAGCGTTTTACTAGCGGGGGGTTACAATGAGCAGTTCTTC

abundance: .
j_gene: TRBJ1-1
d_gene: .
v_gene: TRBV27
CDR3aa: CASSSYRDGTEAFF
CDR3nt: TGTGCCAGCAGTTCGTACAGGGATGGCACTGAAGCTTTCTTT

abundance: .
j_gene: TRBJ1-2
d_gene: .
v_gene: TRBV30
CDR3aa: CAWSVRLDYLRFYGYTF
CDR3nt: TGTGCCTGGAGTGTACGGCTGGATTACTTGCGGTTCTATGGCTACACCTTC

abundance: .
j_gene: TRBJ1-2
d_gene: .
v_gene: TRBV7-9
CDR3aa: CASSLGSVMEHGYTF
CDR3nt: TGTGCCAGCAGCTTAGGTAGTGTAATGGAGCATGGCTACACCTTC

abundance: few
j_gene: TRBJ2-4
d_gene: TRBD2
v_gene: TRBV4-1
CDR3aa: CASSQDPAGGNIAKNIQYF
CDR3nt: TGCGCCAGCAGCCAAGATCCAGCGGGGGGTAATATAGCCAAAAACATTCAGTACTTC

abundance: once
j_gene: TRBJ2-7
d_gene: .
v_gene: TRBV11-2
CDR3aa: CASSSGGALGLYEQYF
CDR3nt: TGTGCCAGCAGCTCCGGGGGAGCGTTGGGGCTCTACGAGCAGTACTTC

abundance: .
j_gene: TRBJ2-3
d_gene: TRBD1
v_gene: TRBV6-5
CDR3aa: CASSYLKAGGLDTQYF
CDR3nt: TGTGCCAGCAGTTACTTGAAGGCAGGGGGTTTGGATACGCAGTATTTT

abundance: .
j_gene: TRBJ1-1
d_gene: .
v_gene: TRBV5-6
CDR3aa: CASSRADFGTEAFF
CDR3nt: TGTGCCAGCAGCAGAGCGGATTTTGGTACTGAAGCTTTCTTT

abundance: .
j_gene: TRBJ2-1
d_gene: .
v_gene: TRBV30
CDR3aa: CAWSQDNEQFF
CDR3nt: TGTGCCTGGAGTCAGGACAATGAGCAGTTCTTC

abundance: .
j_gene: TRBJ2-7
d_gene: TRBD1
v_gene: TRBV5-1
CDR3aa: CASRGQPSYEQYF
CDR3nt: TGCGCCAGCAGGGGACAGCCCTCCTACGAGCAGTACTTC

abundance: .
j_gene: TRBJ1-2
d_gene: TRBD1
v_gene: TRBV28
CDR3aa: CASGETKTPQGVVYTF
CDR3nt: TGTGCCAGCGGAGAGACAAAAACCCCACAGGGGGTCGTCTACACCTTC

abundance: .
j_gene: TRBJ1-1
d_gene: TRBD1
v_gene: TRBV10-3
CDR3aa: CATGDRRMNTEAFF
CDR3nt: TGTGCCACCGGGGACAGAAGGATGAACACTGAAGCTTTCTTT

abundance: .
j_gene: TRBJ1-1
d_gene: .
v_gene: TRBV23-1
CDR3aa: CASRLGGGGPEAFF
CDR3nt: TGCGCCAGCCGACTAGGTGGGGGAGGACCTGAAGCTTTCTTT

abundance: .
j_gene: TRBJ1-2
d_gene: .
v_gene: TRBV7-2
CDR3aa: CASREAWGYTF
CDR3nt: TGTGCCAGCAGAGAAGCGTGGGGCTACACCTTC

abundance: .
j_gene: TRBJ1-2
d_gene: TRBD1
v_gene: TRBV4-3
CDR3aa: CASSQVGQETNYGYTF
CDR3nt: TGCGCCAGCAGCCAGGTTGGACAGGAAACTAACTATGGCTACACCTTC

abundance: .
j_gene: TRBJ2-3
d_gene: TRBD1
v_gene: TRBV5-1
CDR3aa: CASSLGDREGDTQYF
CDR3nt: TGCGCCAGCAGCTTGGGGGACAGGGAAGGAGATACGCAGTATTTT

abundance: .
j_gene: TRBJ1-5
d_gene: .
v_gene: TRBV28
CDR3aa: CASSPFNQPQHF
CDR3nt: TGTGCCAGCAGTCCTTTCAATCAGCCCCAGCATTTT